This is a list of T cell receptor beta chains from one sample in a study of blood T cell repertoires in COVID-19. The repertoire was sequenced with immunoSEQ multiplex PCR; TCRdb's copy has only in-frame clones and lacks some. The sample shows tens of thousands of clones, roughly 80% of them seen only once. Sample: peripheral blood. These receptors were taken from a woman aged 45-65 years with active or convalescent COVID-19. CDR3s include the opening cysteine and the closing phenylalanine or tryptophan. The D gene is left open where the match is weak. For some rows the clone size is stated as once, few or many, or as a class when expanded; others skip it.

TRBD1,-,TRBJ1-5,TRBV10-3,TGTGCCATCGCCCGGGGACAGGGCAATCAGCCCCAGCATTTT,CAIARGQGNQPQHF
-,-,TRBJ1-5,TRBV7-8,TGTGCCAGCAGCTTACTGACCCGACAGAGCAATCAGCCCCAGCATTTT,CASSLLTRQSNQPQHF
-,-,TRBJ1-3,TRBV24-1,TGTGCCACCAGTGATTCCGAGGCAGCTGGAAACACCATATATTTT,CATSDSEAAGNTIYF
-,once,TRBJ1-2,TRBV7-9,TGTGCCAGCAGCTTACAGGGGAGCAGGGGAATGAGGGGCTACACCTTC,CASSLQGSRGMRGYTF
-,-,TRBJ1-2,TRBV18,TGTGCCAGCTCACGCGGAGGGAATAACTATGGCTACACCTTC,CASSRGGNNYGYTF
-,-,TRBJ2-2,TRBV5-1,TGCGCCAGCAGCTTCGGGACTCTGAACACCGGGGAGCTGTTTTTT,CASSFGTLNTGELFF
-,-,TRBJ2-5,TRBV27,TGTGCCACCCGGTATTTCGAGACCCAGTACTTC,CATRYFETQYF
-,-,TRBJ1-1,TRBV3-1/TRBV3-2,TGTGCCAGCAGCCAATTTGAAGGGAGTGAAGCTTTCTTT,CASSQFEGSEAFF
TRBD1,-,TRBJ2-5,TRBV24-1,TGTGCCACCAGTGACCCCCCCGGACAGGGTCAAGAGACCCAGTACTTC,CATSDPPGQGQETQYF
-,-,TRBJ1-1,TRBV3-1/TRBV3-2,TGTGCCAGCAGCGGTTACCGCGCTGAAGCTTTCTTT,CASSGYRAEAFF
TRBD1,-,TRBJ2-5,TRBV7-7,TGTGCTAGCAGCTTAGCGGGACAGGGGGGGCAGACCCAGTACTTC,CASSLAGQGGQTQYF
TRBD1,few,TRBJ1-4,TRBV3-1/TRBV3-2,TGTGCCAGCAGCCTCGGACAGGGTGAAAAACTGTTTTTT,CASSLGQGEKLFF
TRBD1,few,TRBJ2-7,TRBV5-1,TGCGCCAGCAGCTCGACCGGGACAGGGTCCTACGAGCAGTACTTC,CASSSTGTGSYEQYF
TRBD2,-,TRBJ2-5,TRBV5-1,TGCGCCAGCAGCTTGGGTGGGACTAGCGGGCGAGAGACCCAGTACTTC,CASSLGGTSGRETQYF
-,-,TRBJ2-1,TRBV29-1,TGCAGCGTTGAGGGAGGCTACAATGAGCAGTTCTTC,CSVEGGYNEQFF
-,once,TRBJ1-4,TRBV5-6,TGTGCCAGCAGCTTTGGAGGGGTCGAAAAACTGTTTTTT,CASSFGGVEKLFF
TRBD1,-,TRBJ1-2,TRBV24-1,TGTGCCACCAGTGGCAGGGGGCCAATCTATTGCTACACCTTC,CATSGRGPIYCYTF
-,-,TRBJ2-3,TRBV25-1,TGTGCCAGCAGTGAACGACTAGCAGATACGCAGTATTTT,CASSERLADTQYF
-,-,TRBJ1-2,TRBV24-1,TGTGCCACCAGTGAGTCCTCAGGGTCAAACTATGGCTACACCTTC,CATSESSGSNYGYTF
-,many,TRBJ2-7,TRBV4-3,TGCGCCAGCAGCCGGGGTTGGGACACCTCCTACGAGCAGTACTTC,CASSRGWDTSYEQYF
-,-,TRBJ1-4,TRBV7-8,TGTGCCAGCAGCTTAGTCAGGGAAGATGAAAAACTGTTTTTT,CASSLVREDEKLFF
-,once,TRBJ2-7,TRBV27,TGTGCCAGCAGTTTGGAAGCGGGCCCCTACGAGCAGTACTTC,CASSLEAGPYEQYF
TRBD2,-,TRBJ2-5,TRBV4-2,TGTGCCAGCAGCCGACTAGCGGGAGGCCAGACCCAGTACTTC,CASSRLAGGQTQYF
-,-,TRBJ2-1,TRBV29-1,TGCAGCGTTGTGGCAGGGGGGTACAATGAGCAGTTCTTC,CSVVAGGYNEQFF
-,-,TRBJ2-3,TRBV7-2,TGTGCCAGCAGCTCGGTCGGAGATACGCAGTATTTT,CASSSVGDTQYF
TRBD2,once,TRBJ2-2,TRBV20-1,TGCAGTGCTAGTGGGGCGGCTAGCGGGAGGGCCGTTTCCGGGGAGCTGTTTTTT,CSASGAASGRAVSGELFF
-,-,TRBJ2-3,TRBV7-7,TGTGCTAGCAGCTTAAGCGGGCAGCCCACAGATACGCAGTATTTT,CASSLSGQPTDTQYF
-,-,TRBJ1-2,TRBV7-2,TGTGCCAGCAGCCCCGACAGAAATTCTAACTATGGCTACACCTTC,CASSPDRNSNYGYTF
TRBD2,-,TRBJ2-5,TRBV15,TGTGCCACCAGCAGAGACCAGCGGGAGGGGCCCGAGACCCAGTACTTC,CATSRDQREGPETQYF
TRBD1,once,TRBJ1-2,TRBV5-1,TGCGCCAGCAGCTCGGGACAGCTCTATGGCTACACCTTC,CASSSGQLYGYTF
TRBD1,once,TRBJ2-2,TRBV11-2,TGTGCCAGCAGCTTACAGGGGGCCGTCACCGGGGAGCTGTTTTTT,CASSLQGAVTGELFF
-,-,TRBJ1-5,TRBV7-2,TGTGCCAGCAGCTTGGACAGTTACGGCAATCAGCCCCAGCATTTT,CASSLDSYGNQPQHF
TRBD1,-,TRBJ2-3,TRBV23-1,TGCGCCAGCAGTCAATCTCGCCGGGACAGGGTAACAGATACGCAGTATTTT,CASSQSRRDRVTDTQYF
-,-,TRBJ2-1,TRBV27,TGTGCCAGCAGTTTCGCTAGCACGACCTACAATGAGCAGTTCTTC,CASSFASTTYNEQFF
TRBD1,-,TRBJ2-7,TRBV6-2/TRBV6-3,TGTGCCAGCAGCCCCCCGGGGACAGGGGCAGGACGGCAGTACTTC,CASSPPGTGAGRQYF
-,-,TRBJ1-6,TRBV6-5,TGTGCCAGCAGTTACTACGGCGGGGGGCAGAATTCACCCCTCCACTTT,CASSYYGGGQNSPLHF
-,-,TRBJ1-2,TRBV28,TGTGCCAGCAGCCAGTCAGGGACAATCCTCTATGGCTACACCTTC,CASSQSGTILYGYTF
-,once,TRBJ1-3,TRBV9,TGTGCCAGCAGCCCGCGTCGGGACACCATATATTTT,CASSPRRDTIYF
TRBD1,once,TRBJ1-5,TRBV7-9,TGTGCCAGCAGCTCAGGGGGCATCGGCAATCAGCCCCAGCATTTT,CASSSGGIGNQPQHF
-,-,TRBJ2-6,TRBV10-3,TGTGCCTCGACAGAGGCTGGGGCCAACGTCCTGACTTTC,CASTEAGANVLTF
-,-,TRBJ1-2,TRBV19,-,CASSVGQGIATF
-,-,TRBJ1-1,TRBV7-6,TGTGCCAGCAGTCAAGATCGGGCCAGGGGGAACACTGAAGCTTTCTTT,CASSQDRARGNTEAFF
TRBD1,few,TRBJ1-1,TRBV19,TGTGCCAGTGGAAGGACAGGGTGGAACACTGAAGCTTTCTTT,CASGRTGWNTEAFF
-,-,TRBJ1-2,TRBV14,TGTGCCAGCAGCCCACGAGGGGGAAGCATCTATGGCTACACCTTC,CASSPRGGSIYGYTF
-,-,TRBJ1-2,TRBV5-1,TGCGCCAGCAGCTTGGCGGGAGGGTATGGCTACACCTTC,CASSLAGGYGYTF
-,-,TRBJ1-1,TRBV5-4,TGTGCCAGCAGCTCAAATCCGAGGGGGGGCCCTGAAGCTTTCTTT,CASSSNPRGGPEAFF
-,-,TRBJ2-5,TRBV21-1,TGTGCCAGCAGCAACGCTTATGAGGACAGGGTAAGGCAAGAGACCCAGTACTTC,CASSNAYEDRVRQETQYF
-,-,TRBJ1-5,TRBV24-1,TGTGCCACCAGTGGGCCCCGACAGGGCAATCAGCCCCAGCATTTT,CATSGPRQGNQPQHF
-,few,TRBJ2-1,TRBV7-8,TGTGCCAGCAGCTCCCTCTTAGGGGGATACGACAATGAGCAGTTCTTC,CASSSLLGGYDNEQFF
-,-,TRBJ1-6,TRBV5-6,TGTGCCAGCAGCCCCGGGAGGGCCTATAATTCACCCCTCCACTTT,CASSPGRAYNSPLHF
TRBD2,-,TRBJ2-1,TRBV5-5,TGTGCCAGCAGCTTGGTCCCGACGGGACTAGTCTCTTATGAGCAGTTCTTC,CASSLVPTGLVSYEQFF
-,-,TRBJ2-7,TRBV21-1,TGTGCCAGCCGTAAAACCGGGACAGTGTCCTACGAGCAGTACTTC,CASRKTGTVSYEQYF